Below are 13 T cell receptor beta chains sequenced from a single sample in a study of T cell repertoires in cytomegalovirus infection. TCRdb re-called the reads through MiXCR, storing one row per CDR3 protein. The sample gives about 500,000 distinct CDR3 sequences, roughly a third of which show up once; roughly 17% is in the top ten. Their antigens are not known. The sample in question was cultured PBMCs, obtained from culture after CMV antigen stimulation. The receptor source for this set is a human donor in good health (CMV status not recorded). Some clones in this sample may be carry-over from other donors' samples.

This clonotype was counted only a few times. J is TRBJ2-1 and V is TRBV7-6, with D unresolved. This CDR3 spans 15 amino acids. Germline CDR1 is SGHVS and CDR2 is FNYEAQ. Trimming took 6 bases from V and 6 from J, leaving 18 bases between them. CDR3: CASSSGPPSSNEQFF. The DNA of the CDR3 is TGTGCCAGCAGTTCAGGACCCCCAAGTAGCAATGAGCAGTTCTTC. The complete variable domain, with remaining parts taken from reference TRBV7-6 and TRBJ2-1, reads GAGVSQSPRYKVTKRGQDVALRCDPISGHVSLYWYRQALGQGPEFLTYFNYEAQQDKSGLPNDRFSAERPEGSISTLTIQRTEQRDSAMYRCASSSGPPSSNEQFFGPGTRLTVL.

The rearrangement joins TRBV7-6 to TRBJ2-5; 9 bases match TRBD2. The CDR3 is 15 residues long. J was trimmed by 5 bases and V by 5 bases; bases with no gene match: 9. Per germline, CDR1 SGHVS and CDR2 FNYEAQ. In DNA form, the CDR3 reads TGTGCCAGCAGCCAAATAGCGGGAGCAGCCGAGACCCAGTACTTC. Its translation: CASSQIAGAAETQYF. Combining the CDR3 with reference TRBV7-6 and TRBJ2-5 gives the whole variable domain GAGVSQSPRYKVTKRGQDVALRCDPISGHVSLYWYRQALGQGPEFLTYFNYEAQQDKSGLPNDRFSAERPEGSISTLTIQRTEQRDSAMYRCASSQIAGAAETQYFGPGTRLLVL.

This clonotype was picked up a small number of times. V usage is TRBV6-4 and J usage is TRBJ2-1, with 11 positions matching TRBD2. The CDR3 is 18 amino acids. V shed 2 bases and J 1 base; nucleotides not matched to a gene: 7. Germline-derived CDR1 and CDR2 are MRHNA and SNTAGT. CDR3 DNA: TGTGCCAGCAGTGACCGACTAGCGGGATTTCCTTCCTACAATGAGCAGTTCTTC. The encoded protein is CASSDRLAGFPSYNEQFF.

Here the CDR3 DNA reads TGTGCCAGCAGTTACTCCGGTCACAGGGGGCCGAACACCGGGGAGCTGTTTTTT. Its protein is CASSYSGHRGPNTGELFF. The rearrangement links TRBV6-5 to TRBJ2-2, with 9 bases identical to TRBD1. Per the germline V gene, CDR1 is MNHEY and CDR2 is SVGAGI. CDR3 size: 18 residues. V dropped 0 bases and J dropped 0; count of bases not matched to a gene: 5.

The genes are TRBV18 and TRBJ1-5, with no clear D. This CDR3 contains 16 residues. Trimming removed 0 bases from V and 6 bases from J, with 15 bases in between. Germline V lookup: CDR1 KGHSH, CDR2 LQKENI. CDR3: CASSPPNSGDFQPQHF. The CDR3, as DNA: TGTGCCAGCTCACCACCGAACTCGGGCGACTTTCAGCCCCAGCATTTT.

This clonotype was recorded only once. The chain carries TRBV7-3 and TRBJ2-2; D gene uncertain. Germline V gene sequence: CDR1 SGHTA, CDR2 FQGTGA. Trimming left V 1 base short and J 1 base short, with 7 bases between. This CDR3 contains 15 residues. The CDR3 here is CASSLKVGNTGELFF. As DNA, the CDR3 is TGTGCCAGCAGCTTAAAGGTCGGGAACACCGGGGAGCTGTTTTTT.

CDR3 sequence reads: CSARTTVETDTQYF. CDR3 in DNA: TGCAGTGCTAGGACGACGGTAGAAACAGATACGCAGTATTTT. V is TRBV20-1 and J is TRBJ2-3; D ambiguous. The germline gives CDR1 DFQATT, CDR2 SNEGSKA (reference sequence). V lost 3 bases and J lost 3, with 13 bases in between. CDR3 length: 14 amino acids.

The chain has TRBV20-1 and TRBJ2-3; 8 bases are shared with TRBD1. Germline CDR1 reads DFQATT; CDR2 reads SNEGSKA (reference sequence). J lost 5 bases, V lost 5 bases, and 9 bases had no gene match. The CDR3 extends over 14 amino acids. As DNA, the CDR3 is TGCAGTGCTCCCGGACAGGGAGTGGGAGATACGCAGTATTTT. It yields the protein CSAPGQGVGDTQYF.

The rearrangement uses TRBV6-2 or TRBV6-3 and TRBJ2-2, with a weak D call TRBD2 (6 bases). V lost 0 bases and J lost 5, with 13 bases in between. This CDR3 region has 16 residues. In germline, CDR1 is MNHEY, CDR2 SVGEGT. CDR3 bases: TGTGCCAGCAGTTACTCTCCCCAGGGAGGAACCGGGGAGCTGTTTTTT. This encodes CASSYSPQGGTGELFF.

This clonotype was observed a few times. V is TRBV12-5 and J is TRBJ2-5; 9 positions match TRBD2. This CDR3 has 16 residues. Germline V gives CDR1 LGHNT, CDR2 FRNRAP. Unmatched junction bases numbered 6, after V lost 0 bases and J lost 4 bases. The CDR3 loop reads CASGLVIAGAVETQYF. The CDR3 DNA follows: TGTGCTAGTGGTTTGGTAATAGCGGGAGCCGTAGAGACCCAGTACTTC.

This clonotype was seen more than once but under ten times. The V and J genes are TRBV23-1 and TRBJ2-1; possible D gene TRBD2, 6 bases. TRBV23-1 is placed among ORFs of uncertain function. CDR3 length equals 17 residues. The germline V and J ends were trimmed by 7 bases and 2 bases, with 21 bases remaining between them. Written as DNA, the CDR3 is TGCGCCAGCATCTCCCCAAGGCGGGATGATCCCTACAATGAGCAGTTCTTC. Protein: CASISPRRDDPYNEQFF.

The chain joins TRBV4-1 to TRBJ1-2; no reliable D call. The CDR3 covers 14 residues. Germline-derived CDR1 and CDR2 are MGHRA and YSYEKL. Trimming left V 0 bases short and J 3 bases short, with 8 bases between. The CDR3 DNA sequence: TGCGCCAGCAGCCAAGATACGAGTTACTATGGCTACACCTTC. Translated: CASSQDTSYYGYTF.

This chain connects TRBV6-1 to TRBJ1-5; TRBD1 agrees at 7 bases. Germline-derived CDR1 and CDR2 are MNHNS and SASEGT. The V gene end was trimmed by 6 bases and the J gene end by 7 bases; junction bases not matched to a gene: 6. This CDR3 has 13 amino acids. In nucleotides, the CDR3 is TGTGCCAGCAGGCAGGGGGTAATGCAGCCCCAGCATTTT. It is translated as CASRQGVMQPQHF.